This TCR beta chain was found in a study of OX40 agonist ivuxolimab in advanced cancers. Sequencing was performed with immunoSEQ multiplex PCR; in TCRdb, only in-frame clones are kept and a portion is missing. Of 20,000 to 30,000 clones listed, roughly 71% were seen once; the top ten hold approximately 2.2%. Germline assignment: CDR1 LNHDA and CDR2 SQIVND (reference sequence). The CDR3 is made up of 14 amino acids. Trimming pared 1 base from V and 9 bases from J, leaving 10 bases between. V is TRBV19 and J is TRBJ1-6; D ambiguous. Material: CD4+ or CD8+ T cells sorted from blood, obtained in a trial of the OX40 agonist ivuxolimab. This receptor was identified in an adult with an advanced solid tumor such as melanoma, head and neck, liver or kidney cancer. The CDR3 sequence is CASSIGQVASPLHF. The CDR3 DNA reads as TGTGCCAGTAGTATAGGGCAGGTCGCTTCACCCCTCCACTTT.